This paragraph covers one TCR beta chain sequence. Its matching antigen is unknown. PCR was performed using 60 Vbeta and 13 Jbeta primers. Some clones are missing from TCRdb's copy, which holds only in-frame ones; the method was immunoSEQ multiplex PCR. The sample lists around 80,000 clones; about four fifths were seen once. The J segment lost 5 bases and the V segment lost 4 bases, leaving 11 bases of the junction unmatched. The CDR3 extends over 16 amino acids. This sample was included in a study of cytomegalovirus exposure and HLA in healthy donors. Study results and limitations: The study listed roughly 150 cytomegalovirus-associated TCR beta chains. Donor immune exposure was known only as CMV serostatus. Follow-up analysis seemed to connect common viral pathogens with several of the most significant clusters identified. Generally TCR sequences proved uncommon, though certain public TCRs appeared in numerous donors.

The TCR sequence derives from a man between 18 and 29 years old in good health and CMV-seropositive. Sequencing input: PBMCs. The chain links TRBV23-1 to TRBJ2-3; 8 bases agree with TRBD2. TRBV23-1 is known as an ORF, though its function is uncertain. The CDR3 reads CASSRLAGAGGDTQYF. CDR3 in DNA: TGCGCCAGCAGTCGTCTGGCCGGGGCGGGAGGAGATACGCAGTATTTT.